Below, 21 T cell receptor beta chains from the same sample are listed, as sequenced in a study of shared clonotypes between healthy human individuals (dated by TCRdb to 2019 to 2021). The protocol used for the library was the immunoSEQ multiplex PCR assay. The source is immuneACCESS, and TCRdb retained only in-frame sequences with V and J called. Part of the clones is not carried over; for the studies checked, unresolved V genes explain less than half of this, and the remainder is unexplained. In this sample the table shows about 1.1 million clones, around 78% of which occur a single time. The ten biggest clones cover around 0.47% of the sample. The sequenced sample consisted of memory CD4+ T cells from PBMCs. Read against the paper, the sample's cell subset or site label means: CD45RA-negative fraction. These receptors were collected from a man younger than 35 in good health. Some clones in this sample may be carry-over from other donors' samples.

V usage is TRBV7-2 and J usage is TRBJ2-2; D not resolved. V was trimmed by 2 bases and J by 1 base, leaving 5 bases between them. There are 14 residues in the CDR3. Germline V gives CDR1 SGHTA, CDR2 FQGNSA. The CDR3 DNA reads as TGTGCCAGCAGCTTATTTGGGAACACCGGGGAGCTGTTTTTT. It is translated as CASSLFGNTGELFF.

The chain is built from TRBV27 and TRBJ2-7; perhaps TRBD1 as D (6 bases). CDR1 MNHEY and CDR2 SMNVEV come from the germline V gene (reference sequence). CDR3 length equals 16 residues. Trimming cost V 4 bases and J 2 bases, with 18 bases left between them. The DNA of the CDR3 is TGTGCCAGCAGTTCTAGGGGGTACAGGCCCACCTACGAGCAGTACTTC. Its protein is CASSSRGYRPTYEQYF.

The chain recombines TRBV5-1 with TRBJ2-3, with D perhaps TRBD1 (6 bases). This CDR3 has 13 amino acids. Germline CDR1 SGHRS, CDR2 YFSETQ. The ends were cut back, 3 bases at V and 4 bases at J, with 9 bases in the middle. The CDR3 coding sequence is TGCGCCAGCAGCTCCGGACAGTCAGATACGCAGTATTTT. Translated: CASSSGQSDTQYF.

The V gene is TRBV2, the J gene TRBJ2-3; D gene unclear. CDR1 and CDR2 from the germline V gene are SNHLY and FYNNEI. V lost 6 bases and J 6 bases, leaving 7 bases between the germline ends. The CDR3 contains 11 residues. CDR3 nucleotides: TGTGCCAGCAGGGAAATGGATACGCAGTATTTT. It encodes CASREMDTQYF.

The chain links TRBV7-9 to TRBJ1-2; 8 nucleotides agree with TRBD1. J was trimmed by 4 bases and V by 4 bases; bases with no gene match: 8. CDR1 is SEHNR, CDR2 FQNEAQ, per germline (reference sequence). The CDR3 sequence is 15 residues long. The CDR3 region has the DNA TGTGCCAGCAGCTCCGGACAGGGTGGGGTCTATGGCTACACCTTC. It yields the protein CASSSGQGGVYGYTF.

This rearrangement joins TRBV5-1 to TRBJ2-1; D is perhaps TRBD2 (5 bases). The CDR3 sequence is 16 residues long. Trimming pared 0 bases from V and 8 bases from J, leaving 18 bases between. In germline, CDR1 is SGHRS, CDR2 YFSETQ. The CDR3 region is CASSLVSGSQWDEQFF. For the CDR3, the DNA is TGCGCCAGCAGCTTGGTGTCGGGATCGCAATGGGATGAGCAGTTCTTC.

The CDR3 region is CASSLGLKGQNIQYF. In nucleotides, the CDR3 is TGTGCCAGCAGTTTAGGACTCAAGGGACAAAACATTCAGTACTTC. This sequence joins TRBV28 and TRBJ2-4; D possibly matches TRBD1 or TRBD2 (5 bases each). The V gene lost 2 bases and the J gene lost 5 bases, with 13 bases spanning the gap. The germline CDR1 and CDR2 sequences are MDHEN and SYDVKM. The CDR3 totals 15 residues.

The gene calls are TRBV5-1 and TRBJ2-1, with TRBD1 matching over 9 bases. Losses at the gene ends were 4 bases for V and 8 bases for J; bases not matched to a gene: 7. The length of the CDR3 is 14 residues. The germline V gene has CDR1 SGHRS and CDR2 YFSETQ. The CDR3 nucleotides read TGCGCCAGCAGCCTTGACAGGGGGAGGGATGAGCAGTTCTTC. This sequence encodes CASSLDRGRDEQFF. Looking up the rest from reference TRBV5-1 and TRBJ2-1 gives the full variable domain: KAGVTQTPRYLIKTRGQQVTLSCSPISGHRSVSWYQQTPGQGLQFLFEYFSETQRNKGNFPGRFSGRQFSNSRSEMNVSTLELGDSALYLCASSLDRGRDEQFFGPGTRLTVL.

The gene calls are TRBV2 and TRBJ1-1, with TRBD1 matching over 11 bases. The germline gives CDR1 SNHLY, CDR2 FYNNEI. V dropped 6 bases and J dropped 5; count of bases not matched to a gene: 2. The CDR3 is 13 amino acids. CDR3 nucleotide sequence: TGTGCCAGCAGGGGGGACAGGGGGACTGAAGCTTTCTTT. It yields the protein CASRGDRGTEAFF.

About this clone: Within the sample, other DNA sequences also encode this same CDR3. The chain carries TRBV11-2 and TRBJ2-1; no reliable D call. This CDR3 spans 11 amino acids. V was clipped by 5 bases and J by 7 bases, with 6 bases between them. Per the germline V gene, CDR1 is SGHAT and CDR2 is FQNNGV. The CDR3 reads CASSLQNEQFF. The CDR3 DNA reads as TGTGCCAGCAGCCTTCAGAATGAGCAGTTCTTC.

This sequence joins TRBV7-2 and TRBJ2-2; TRBD2 aligns across 9 bases. J gave up 0 bases and V 2 bases, and 1 base lay outside the gene matches. The CDR3 has 16 residues. Germline CDR1 SGHTA, CDR2 FQGNSA. Here the CDR3 DNA reads TGTGCCAGCAGCTTATCTAGCGGGGCGAACACCGGGGAGCTGTTTTTT. Protein sequence: CASSLSSGANTGELFF. The variable domain in full, with the rest retrieved from reference TRBV7-2 and TRBJ2-2, is GAGVSQSPSNKVTEKGKDVELRCDPISGHTALYWYRQSLGQGLEFLIYFQGNSAPDKSGLPSDRFSAERTGGSVSTLTIQRTQQEDSAVYLCASSLSSGANTGELFFGEGSRLTVL.

This clone appeared a few times. The gene calls are TRBV27 and TRBJ2-4, with 12 nucleotides matching TRBD2. Germline V lookup: CDR1 MNHEY, CDR2 SMNVEV (reference sequence). The CDR3 covers 19 residues. The V gene end was trimmed by 6 bases and the J gene end by 7 bases; junction bases not matched to a gene: 19. The CDR3 reads CASRPDPIKTSGRMNIQYF. CDR3 DNA: TGTGCCAGCAGGCCAGATCCCATCAAGACTAGCGGGAGAATGAACATTCAGTACTTC.

The chain joins TRBV11-2 to TRBJ1-2; possible D gene TRBD1, 6 bases. CDR1 SGHAT and CDR2 FQNNGV come from the germline V gene. The V gene lost 7 bases and the J gene lost 4 bases, with 10 bases spanning the gap. The CDR3 runs to 12 residues. CDR3 DNA: TGTGCCAGCACTATAGGGGGCTATGGCTACACCTTC. Its protein is CASTIGGYGYTF.

This chain links TRBV11-2 with TRBJ2-5; TRBD1 matches at 7 bases. J lost 4 bases, V lost 5 bases, and 7 bases had no gene match. The V gene's germline CDR1 is SGHAT and CDR2 FQNNGV. CDR3 length: 14 amino acids. CDR3 coding DNA: TGTGCCAGCAGCGACAGGGTTTTTGGAGAGACCCAGTACTTC. Protein: CASSDRVFGETQYF. The entire variable domain, with the rest obtained from reference TRBV11-2 and TRBJ2-5, is as follows: EAGVAQSPRYKIIEKRQSVAFWCNPISGHATLYWYQQILGQGPKLLIQFQNNGVVDDSQLPKDRFSAERLKGVDSTLKIQPAKLEDSAVYLCASSDRVFGETQYFGPGTRLLVL.

This clone was seen more than once but under ten times. The same CDR3 arises from other DNA sequences in this sample as well. The rearrangement joins TRBV28 to TRBJ1-3; TRBD1 aligns across 7 bases. This CDR3 contains 13 residues. The J segment lost 4 bases and the V segment lost 5 bases, leaving 2 bases of the junction unmatched. The germline gives CDR1 MDHEN, CDR2 SYDVKM. The CDR3 nucleotides read TGTGCCAGCAGTCCGGGACAGGGAAACACCATATATTTT. Translated, it gives CASSPGQGNTIYF. Filled out from reference TRBV28 and TRBJ1-3, the complete variable domain reads DVKVTQSSRYLVKRTGEKVFLECVQDMDHENMFWYRQDPGLGLRLIYFSYDVKMKEKGDIPEGYSVSREKKERFSLILESASTNQTSMYLCASSPGQGNTIYFGEGSWLTVV.

The chain recombines TRBV7-2 with TRBJ1-1; 11 nucleotides line up with TRBD1. Trimming took 5 bases from V and 0 from J; bases not matched to a gene: 8. Germline-derived CDR1 and CDR2 are SGHTA and FQGNSA. The CDR3 runs 17 residues. The CDR3 spells CASSPRDRGTLNTEAFF. The CDR3 coding sequence is TGTGCCAGCAGCCCTAGGGACAGGGGGACTCTGAACACTGAAGCTTTCTTT.

The chain carries TRBV5-1 and TRBJ2-7, with 8 bases aligning to TRBD1. Germline values: CDR1 SGHRS, CDR2 YFSETQ. The ends lost 2 bases at V and 3 bases at J; junction bases unmatched: 4. The CDR3 contains 14 residues. The CDR3 here is CASSFRDRSYEQYF. DNA for the CDR3: TGCGCCAGCAGCTTCCGGGACAGGAGCTACGAGCAGTACTTC.

CDR3: CATSRDPPYFETQYF. CDR3 bases: TGTGCCACCAGCAGAGACCCCCCCTATTTCGAGACCCAGTACTTC. The genes are TRBV15 and TRBJ2-5; D remains unclear. The CDR3 sequence is 15 residues long. Germline values: CDR1 LNHNV, CDR2 YYDKDF (reference sequence). V was clipped by 0 bases and J by 5 bases, with 13 bases between them.

This rearrangement joins TRBV11-2 to TRBJ2-1; no clear D. The CDR3 is 14 amino acids. Germline values: CDR1 SGHAT, CDR2 FQNNGV. Trimming stripped 3 bases from V and 7 bases from J, with 13 bases between. The CDR3: CASSFGVNENEQFF. DNA of the CDR3: TGTGCCAGCAGCTTTGGGGTTAATGAGAATGAGCAGTTCTTC.

A single count supports this clone. The J gene is TRBJ2-7, the V gene TRBV9; perhaps TRBD2 as D (5 bases). The V and J ends lost 3 bases and 3 bases respectively, with 10 bases between them. The germline V gene has CDR1 SGDLS and CDR2 YYNGEE. This CDR3 region has 13 residues. CDR3 region: CASSAGKLYEQYF. CDR3 nucleotide sequence: TGTGCCAGCAGCGCGGGAAAACTCTACGAGCAGTACTTC.

This clone has only a few counts. V and J are TRBV27 and TRBJ2-7, with 8 positions matching TRBD1. Per the germline V gene, CDR1 is MNHEY and CDR2 is SMNVEV (reference sequence). This CDR3 comprises 16 residues. J was trimmed by 5 bases and V by 2 bases; bases with no gene match: 11. The CDR3 region is CASSLRGRGLYHEQYF. DNA for the CDR3: TGTGCCAGCAGTTTACGGGGCAGGGGGCTGTATCACGAGCAGTACTTC.